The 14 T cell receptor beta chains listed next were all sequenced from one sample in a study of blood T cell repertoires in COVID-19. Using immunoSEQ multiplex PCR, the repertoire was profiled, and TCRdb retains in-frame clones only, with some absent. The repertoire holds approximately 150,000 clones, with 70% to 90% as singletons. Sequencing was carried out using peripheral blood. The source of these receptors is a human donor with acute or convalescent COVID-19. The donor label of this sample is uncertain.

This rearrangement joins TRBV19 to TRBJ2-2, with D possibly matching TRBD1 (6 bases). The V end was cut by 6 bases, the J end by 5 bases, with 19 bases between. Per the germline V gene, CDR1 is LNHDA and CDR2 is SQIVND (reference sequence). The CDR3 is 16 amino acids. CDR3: CASSRSQGFGTGELFF. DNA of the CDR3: TGTGCCAGTAGCAGATCCCAGGGGTTTGGTACCGGGGAGCTGTTTTTT. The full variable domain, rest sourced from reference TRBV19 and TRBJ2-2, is DGGITQSPKYLFRKEGQNVTLSCEQNLNHDAMYWYRQDPGQGLRLIYYSQIVNDFQKGDIAEGYSVSREKKESFPLTVTSAQKNPTAFYLCASSRSQGFGTGELFFGEGSRLTVL.

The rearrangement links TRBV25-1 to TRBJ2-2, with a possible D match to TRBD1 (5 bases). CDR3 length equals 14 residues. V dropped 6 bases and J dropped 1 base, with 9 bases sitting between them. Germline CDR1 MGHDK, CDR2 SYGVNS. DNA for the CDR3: TGTGCCAGCAGCTTCGACAGGAACACCGGGGAGCTGTTTTTT. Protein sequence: CASSFDRNTGELFF.

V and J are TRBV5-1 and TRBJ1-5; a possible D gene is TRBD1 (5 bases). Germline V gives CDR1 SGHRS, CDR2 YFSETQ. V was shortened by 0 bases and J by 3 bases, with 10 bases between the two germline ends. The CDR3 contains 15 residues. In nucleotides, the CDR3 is TGCGCCAGCAGCTTGGCAGGGCTCGACAATCAGCCCCAGCATTTT. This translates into CASSLAGLDNQPQHF. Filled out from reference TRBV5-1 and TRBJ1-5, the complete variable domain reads KAGVTQTPRYLIKTRGQQVTLSCSPISGHRSVSWYQQTPGQGLQFLFEYFSETQRNKGNFPGRFSGRQFSNSRSEMNVSTLELGDSALYLCASSLAGLDNQPQHFGDGTRLSIL.

As DNA, the CDR3 is TGTGCCAGCAGTCGGGGACAAGGGAACACCGGGGAGCTGTTTTTT. Protein product: CASSRGQGNTGELFF. This chain joins TRBV5-4 and TRBJ2-2; D might be TRBD1 (6 bases). CDR1 SGHNT and CDR2 YYREEE come from the germline V gene (reference sequence). Trimming stripped 5 bases from V and 1 base from J, with 12 bases between. This CDR3 spans 15 amino acids.

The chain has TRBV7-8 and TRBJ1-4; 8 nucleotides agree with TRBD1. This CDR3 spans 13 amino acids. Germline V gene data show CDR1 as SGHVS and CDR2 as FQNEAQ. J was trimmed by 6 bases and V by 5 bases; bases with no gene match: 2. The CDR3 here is CASSLDRDEKLFF. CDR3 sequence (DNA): TGTGCCAGCAGCCTGGACAGGGATGAAAAACTGTTTTTT.

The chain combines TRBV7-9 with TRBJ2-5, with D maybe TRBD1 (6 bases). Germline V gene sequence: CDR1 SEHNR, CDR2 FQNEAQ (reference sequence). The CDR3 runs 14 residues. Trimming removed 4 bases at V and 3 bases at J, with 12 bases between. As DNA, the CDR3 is TGTGCCAGCAGCTCAGAACAGGGCGAAGAGACCCAGTACTTC. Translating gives CASSSEQGEETQYF.

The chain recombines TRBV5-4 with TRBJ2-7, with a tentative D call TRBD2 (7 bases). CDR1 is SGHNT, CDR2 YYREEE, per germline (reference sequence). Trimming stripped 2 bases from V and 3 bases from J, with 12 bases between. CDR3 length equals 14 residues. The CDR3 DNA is TGTGCCAGCAGCTTAGGCGGGGGCATCTACGAGCAGTACGTC. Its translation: CASSLGGGIYEQYV.

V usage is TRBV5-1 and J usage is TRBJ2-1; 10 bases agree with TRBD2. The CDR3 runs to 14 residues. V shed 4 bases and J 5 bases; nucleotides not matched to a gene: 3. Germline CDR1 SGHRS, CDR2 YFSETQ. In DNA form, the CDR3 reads TGCGCCAGCAGCCCTAGCGGGAGTCACAATGAGCAGTTCTTC. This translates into CASSPSGSHNEQFF.

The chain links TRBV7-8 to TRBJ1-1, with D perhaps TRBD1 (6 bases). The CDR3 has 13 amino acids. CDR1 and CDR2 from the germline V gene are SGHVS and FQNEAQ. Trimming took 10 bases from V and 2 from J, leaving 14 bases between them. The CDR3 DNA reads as TGTGCCACCCGATTACAGGGAAACACTGAAGCTTTCTTT. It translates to CATRLQGNTEAFF.

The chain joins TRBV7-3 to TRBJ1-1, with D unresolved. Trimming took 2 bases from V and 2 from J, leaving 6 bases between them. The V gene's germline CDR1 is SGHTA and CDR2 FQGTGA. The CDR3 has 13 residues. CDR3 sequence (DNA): TGTGCCAGCAGCTTATTCCTAAACACTGAAGCTTTCTTT. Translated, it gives CASSLFLNTEAFF.

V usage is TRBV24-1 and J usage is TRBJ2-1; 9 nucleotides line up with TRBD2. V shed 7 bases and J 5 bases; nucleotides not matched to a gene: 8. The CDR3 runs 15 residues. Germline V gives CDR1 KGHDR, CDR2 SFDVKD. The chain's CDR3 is CATSRTSDKNNEQFF. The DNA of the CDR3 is TGTGCCACCAGCCGGACTAGCGATAAAAACAATGAGCAGTTCTTC.

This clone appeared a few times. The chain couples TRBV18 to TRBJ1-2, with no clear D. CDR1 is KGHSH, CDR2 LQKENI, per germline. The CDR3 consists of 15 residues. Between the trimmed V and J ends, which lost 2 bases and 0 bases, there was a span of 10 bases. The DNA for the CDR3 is TGTGCCAGCTCACCAACCCCAGAAGCTAACTATGGCTACACCTTC. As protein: CASSPTPEANYGYTF.

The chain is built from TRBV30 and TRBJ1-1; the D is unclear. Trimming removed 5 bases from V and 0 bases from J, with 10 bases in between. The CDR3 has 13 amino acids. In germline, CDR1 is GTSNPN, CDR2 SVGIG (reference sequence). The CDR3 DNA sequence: TGTGCCTGGTCGCACGGGATGAACACTGAAGCTTTCTTT. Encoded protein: CAWSHGMNTEAFF. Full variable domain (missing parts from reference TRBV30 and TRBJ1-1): SQTIHQWPATLVQPVGSPLSLECTVEGTSNPNLYWYRQAAGRGLQLLFYSVGIGQISSEVPQNLSASRPQDRQFILSSKKLLLSDSGFYLCAWSHGMNTEAFFGQGTRLTVV.

The CDR3, as DNA: TGTGCCTTCCACAGGGTTCCCTTTTATTCACCCCTCCACTTT. Amino acids: CAFHRVPFYSPLHF. The V call is TRBV10-3, the J call TRBJ1-6; D is possibly TRBD1 (6 bases). This CDR3 is built from 14 residues. V was trimmed by 11 bases and J by 8 bases, leaving 19 bases between them. The germline V gene encodes CDR1 ENHRY and CDR2 SYGVKD.